This T cell receptor (beta chain) came from a study of cytomegalovirus exposure and HLA in healthy donors. As to this clone: Its antigen remains unidentified.

Regarding the study as a whole: A further, later analysis showed that HLA-associated TCR beta chains (compared with equally common others) were more clonally expanded. TCR beta chain V- and J-gene trimming was linked, in a later analysis, to a missense variant in DCLRE1C. A few CMV-associated chains were confirmed in vitro to be specific for CMV antigens. Cytomegalovirus status was reportedly diagnosed by the classifier with high sensitivity and specificity.

Both 60 Vbeta primers and 13 Jbeta primers went into the PCR. Data came from immunoSEQ multiplex PCR; TCRdb stores just in-frame clones and leaves some out. The sample lists tens of thousands of clones; 80% to 90% were seen once. V lost 0 bases, J lost 0 bases, and 15 bases lay in between. This CDR3 comprises 19 residues. Germline loops: CDR1 PRHDT, CDR2 FYEKMQ (reference sequence). This receptor was identified in a woman aged 25 to 39 in good health and CMV-seropositive. The chain combines TRBV13 with TRBJ2-6; TRBD2 might be the D (6 bases). The material sequenced was PBMCs. The DNA for the CDR3 is TGTGCCAGCAGCTTAGGTACTAGCCGGCGGGGCTCTGGGGCCAACGTCCTGACTTTC. Translated, it gives CASSLGTSRRGSGANVLTF.